The sequence of this T cell receptor beta chain was determined in a study of breast tumors, draining lymph nodes, adjacent tissues. General study findings and limits: Tumor repertoires ranked between lymph nodes and nontumor tissue in diversity, with V and J gene preferences. Tumor T cell lymph node origin was a supported hypothesis, not proven.

Breast cancer patients provided tissue from their axillary draining lymph nodes. Via MiXCR, TCRdb re-called the multiplex PCR reads, giving one row per CDR3 protein. This table has 100,000 or so distinct CDR3 sequences, around 20% appearing once. The length of the CDR3 is 13 residues. Per germline, CDR1 SGHAT and CDR2 FQDESV (reference sequence). V lost 4 bases and J 11 bases, leaving 14 bases between the germline ends. On this clonotype itself: Its specificity is not known.

The chain links TRBV11-1 to TRBJ1-4; a possible D gene is TRBD1 (5 bases). This sequence originates from a female donor with breast cancer. Some clones in this sample may be carry-over from other donors' samples. Sequenced input: axillary lymph node tissue. The CDR3 DNA sequence: TGTGCCAGCAGCTCCACCCGGGGCGGGAAACTGTTTTTT. It specifies CASSSTRGGKLFF.